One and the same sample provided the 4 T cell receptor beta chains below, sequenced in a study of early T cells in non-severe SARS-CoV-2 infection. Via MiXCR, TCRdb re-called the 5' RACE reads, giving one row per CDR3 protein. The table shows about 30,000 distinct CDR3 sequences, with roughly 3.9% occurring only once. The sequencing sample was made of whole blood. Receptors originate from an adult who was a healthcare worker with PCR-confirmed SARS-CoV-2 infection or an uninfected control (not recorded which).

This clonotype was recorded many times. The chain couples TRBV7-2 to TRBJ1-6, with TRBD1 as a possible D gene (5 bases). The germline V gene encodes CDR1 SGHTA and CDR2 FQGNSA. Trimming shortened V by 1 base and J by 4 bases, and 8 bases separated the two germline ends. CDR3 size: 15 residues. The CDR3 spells CASSLVGGYNSPLHF. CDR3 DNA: TGTGCCAGCAGCTTAGTCGGGGGTTATAATTCACCCCTCCACTTT.

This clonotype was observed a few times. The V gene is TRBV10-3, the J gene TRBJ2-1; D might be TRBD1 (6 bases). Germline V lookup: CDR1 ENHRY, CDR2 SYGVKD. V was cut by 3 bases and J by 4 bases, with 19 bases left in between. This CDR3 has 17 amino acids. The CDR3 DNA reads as TGTGCCATCAGTGACCATAAGAGGGGGAGTCCATACAATGAGCAGTTCTTC. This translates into CAISDHKRGSPYNEQFF.

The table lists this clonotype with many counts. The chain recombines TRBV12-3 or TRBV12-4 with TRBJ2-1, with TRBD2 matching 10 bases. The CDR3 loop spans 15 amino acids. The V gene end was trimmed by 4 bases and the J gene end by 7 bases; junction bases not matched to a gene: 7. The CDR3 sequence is CASSSRTSGANEQFF. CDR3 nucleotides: TGTGCCAGCAGTTCTCGGACTAGCGGCGCGAATGAGCAGTTCTTC.

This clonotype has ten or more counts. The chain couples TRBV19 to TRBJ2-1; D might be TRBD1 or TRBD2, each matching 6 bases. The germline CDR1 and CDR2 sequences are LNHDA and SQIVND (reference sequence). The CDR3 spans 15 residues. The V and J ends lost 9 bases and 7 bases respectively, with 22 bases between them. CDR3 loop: CASSSPLKGGNEQFF. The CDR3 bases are TGTGCCAGCAGTTCTCCCCTAAAAGGGGGGAATGAGCAGTTCTTC.